The present entry profiles one T cell receptor beta chain with its context. PCR used 60 Vbeta primers and 13 Jbeta primers. Clones were sequenced by immunoSEQ multiplex PCR, and TCRdb holds only the in-frame ones, with some missing. Recorded for this sample: around 100,000 clones. This sample is part of a study of cytomegalovirus exposure and HLA in healthy donors. This CDR3 is 16 amino acids long. Germline CDR1 reads SGHRS; CDR2 reads YFSETQ. Trimming cost V 0 bases and J 3 bases; bases outside gene matches: 4. Sequenced input: PBMCs. The V call is TRBV5-1, the J call TRBJ2-3, with 10 bases lining up with TRBD1. This TCR was sampled from a man aged 25 to 40 in good health and CMV-seronegative. The CDR3 spells CASSLADRGRTDTQYF. The CDR3 coding sequence is TGCGCCAGCAGCTTGGCCGACAGGGGGCGAACAGATACGCAGTATTTT.